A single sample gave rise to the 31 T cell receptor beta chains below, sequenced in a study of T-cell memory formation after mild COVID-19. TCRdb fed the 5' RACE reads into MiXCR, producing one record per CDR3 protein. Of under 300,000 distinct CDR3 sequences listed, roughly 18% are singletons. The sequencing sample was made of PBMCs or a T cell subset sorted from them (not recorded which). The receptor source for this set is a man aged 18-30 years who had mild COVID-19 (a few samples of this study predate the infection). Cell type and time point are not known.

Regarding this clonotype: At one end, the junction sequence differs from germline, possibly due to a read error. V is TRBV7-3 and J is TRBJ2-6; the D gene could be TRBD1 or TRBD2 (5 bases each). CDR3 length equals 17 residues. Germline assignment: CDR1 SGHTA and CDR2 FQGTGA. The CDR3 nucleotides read TGTGCCAGCAGCTTTGAGGGTATTAACTCTGGGGCCAACCTCCTGACTTTC. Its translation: CASSFEGINSGANLLTF.

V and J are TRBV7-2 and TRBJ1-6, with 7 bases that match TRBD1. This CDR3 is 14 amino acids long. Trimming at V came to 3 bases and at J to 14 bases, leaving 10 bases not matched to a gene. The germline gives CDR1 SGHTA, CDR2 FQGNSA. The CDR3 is CASSLDRTPGALHF. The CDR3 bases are TGTGCCAGCAGCTTGGACAGGACTCCGGGGGCCCTCCACTTT.

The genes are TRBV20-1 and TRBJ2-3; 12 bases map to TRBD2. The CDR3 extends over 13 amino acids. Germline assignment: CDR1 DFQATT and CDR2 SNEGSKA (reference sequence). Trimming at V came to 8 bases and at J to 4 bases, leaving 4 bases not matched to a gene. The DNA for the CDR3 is TGCAGTAAGACTAGCGGGGGTTCAGATACGCAGTATTTT. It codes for CSKTSGGSDTQYF.

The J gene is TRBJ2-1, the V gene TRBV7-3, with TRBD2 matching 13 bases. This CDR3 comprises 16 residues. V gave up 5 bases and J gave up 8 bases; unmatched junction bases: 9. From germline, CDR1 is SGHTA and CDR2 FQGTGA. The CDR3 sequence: CASSPSPGLAGHEQFF. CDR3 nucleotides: TGTGCCAGCAGCCCCTCCCCGGGACTAGCGGGGCATGAGCAGTTCTTC.

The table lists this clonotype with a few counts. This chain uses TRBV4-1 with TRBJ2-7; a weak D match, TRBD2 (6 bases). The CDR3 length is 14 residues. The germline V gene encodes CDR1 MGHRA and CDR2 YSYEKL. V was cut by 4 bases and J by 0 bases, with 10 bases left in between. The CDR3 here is CASSLRDFSYEQYF. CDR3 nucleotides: TGCGCCAGCAGCCTTCGGGACTTCTCCTACGAGCAGTACTTC.

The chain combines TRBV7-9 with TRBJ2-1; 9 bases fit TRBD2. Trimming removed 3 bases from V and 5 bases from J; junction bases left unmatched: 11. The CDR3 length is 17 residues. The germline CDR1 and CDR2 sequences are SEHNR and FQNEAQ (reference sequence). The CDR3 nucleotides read TGTGCCAGCAGCTTGGCGGTAGCGGGAGTAGTCCACAATGAGCAGTTCTTC. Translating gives CASSLAVAGVVHNEQFF.

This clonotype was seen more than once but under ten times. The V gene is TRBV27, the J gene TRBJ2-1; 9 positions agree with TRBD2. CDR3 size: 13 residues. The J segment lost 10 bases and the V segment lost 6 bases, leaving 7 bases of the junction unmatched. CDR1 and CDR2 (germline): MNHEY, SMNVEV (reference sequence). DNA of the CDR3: TGTGCCAGCAGCCACGGGACTAGCAACGAGCAGTTCTTC. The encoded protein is CASSHGTSNEQFF.

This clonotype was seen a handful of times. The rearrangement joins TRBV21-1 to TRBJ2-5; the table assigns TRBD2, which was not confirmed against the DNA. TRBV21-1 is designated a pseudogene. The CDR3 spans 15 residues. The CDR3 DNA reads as TGTGCCAGCAGCAACCGGGACTATTGCCAAGAGACCCAGTACTTC. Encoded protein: CASSNRDYCQETQYF.

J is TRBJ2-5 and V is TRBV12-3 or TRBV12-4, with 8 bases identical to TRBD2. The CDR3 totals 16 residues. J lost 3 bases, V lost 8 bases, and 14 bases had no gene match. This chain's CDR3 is CASGGALRGEKETQYF. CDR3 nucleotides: TGTGCCAGCGGAGGGGCCTTGCGGGGGGAAAAAGAGACCCAGTACTTC.

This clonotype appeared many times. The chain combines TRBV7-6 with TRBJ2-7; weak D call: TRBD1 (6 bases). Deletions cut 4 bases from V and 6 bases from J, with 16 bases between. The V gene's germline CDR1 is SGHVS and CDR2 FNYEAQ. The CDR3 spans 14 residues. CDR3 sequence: CASSSRAGAGEQYF. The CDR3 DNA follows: TGTGCCAGCAGCTCCCGGGCAGGGGCTGGCGAGCAGTACTTC.

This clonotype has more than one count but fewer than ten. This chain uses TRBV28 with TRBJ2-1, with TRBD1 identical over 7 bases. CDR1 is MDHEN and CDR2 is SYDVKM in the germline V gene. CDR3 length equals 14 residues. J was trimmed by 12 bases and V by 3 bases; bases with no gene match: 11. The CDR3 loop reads CASSFTGTARAQFF. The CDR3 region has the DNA TGTGCCAGCAGTTTTACCGGGACAGCTAGGGCGCAGTTCTTC.

Written as DNA, the CDR3 is TGCGCCAGCAGCTGGGGGACAGGCTTTTACGAGCAGTACTTC. As protein: CASSWGTGFYEQYF. This sequence joins TRBV5-1 and TRBJ2-7; 8 bases are shared with TRBD1. V trimming: 3 bases; J trimming: 4 bases; junction bases outside the gene matches: 6. The CDR3 runs 14 residues. Germline-derived CDR1 and CDR2 are SGHRS and YFSETQ.

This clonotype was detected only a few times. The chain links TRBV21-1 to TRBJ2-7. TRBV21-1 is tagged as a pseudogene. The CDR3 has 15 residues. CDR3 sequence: CASSKGRVGNYEQYV. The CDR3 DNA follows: TGTGCCAGCAGCAAAGGTCGCGTGGGGAACTACGAGCAGTACGTC.

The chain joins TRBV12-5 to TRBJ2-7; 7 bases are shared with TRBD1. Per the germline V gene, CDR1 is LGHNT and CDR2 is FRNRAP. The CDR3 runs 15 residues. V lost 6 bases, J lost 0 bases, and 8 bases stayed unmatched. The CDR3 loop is CASGPGQVSSYEQYF. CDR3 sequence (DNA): TGTGCTAGTGGACCCGGACAGGTTAGCTCCTACGAGCAGTACTTC.

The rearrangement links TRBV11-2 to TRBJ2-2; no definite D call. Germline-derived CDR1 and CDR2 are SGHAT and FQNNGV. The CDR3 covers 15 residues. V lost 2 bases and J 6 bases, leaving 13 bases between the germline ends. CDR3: CASSLPDRVPGELFF. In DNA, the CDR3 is TGTGCCAGCAGCTTACCGGACCGGGTTCCCGGGGAGCTGTTTTTT.

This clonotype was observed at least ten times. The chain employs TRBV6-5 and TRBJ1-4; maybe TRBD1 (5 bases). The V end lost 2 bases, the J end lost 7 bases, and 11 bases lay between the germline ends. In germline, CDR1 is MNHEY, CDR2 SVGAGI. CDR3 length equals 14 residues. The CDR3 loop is CASSYRTTIEKLFF. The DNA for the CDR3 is TGTGCCAGCAGTTACCGGACAACCATTGAAAAACTGTTTTTT.

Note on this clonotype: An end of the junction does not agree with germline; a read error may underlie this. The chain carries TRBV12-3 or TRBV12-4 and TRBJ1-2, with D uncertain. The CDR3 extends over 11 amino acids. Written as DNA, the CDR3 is TGTGCCAGCAGTTTATCCTTCAGCCCCAACTTC. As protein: CASSLSFSPNF.

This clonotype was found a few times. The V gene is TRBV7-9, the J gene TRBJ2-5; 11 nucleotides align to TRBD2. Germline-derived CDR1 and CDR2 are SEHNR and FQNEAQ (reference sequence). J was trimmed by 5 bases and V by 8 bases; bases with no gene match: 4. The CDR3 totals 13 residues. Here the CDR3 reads CASARTSGETQYF. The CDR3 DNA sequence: TGTGCCAGCGCTAGGACTAGCGGGGAGACCCAGTACTTC.

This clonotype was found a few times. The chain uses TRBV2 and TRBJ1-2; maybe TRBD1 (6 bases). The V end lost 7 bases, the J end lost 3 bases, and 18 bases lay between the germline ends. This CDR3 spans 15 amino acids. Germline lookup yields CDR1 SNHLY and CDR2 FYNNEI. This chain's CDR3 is CASTAGVPSHYGYTF. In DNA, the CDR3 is TGTGCCAGCACTGCAGGGGTGCCGTCCCACTATGGCTACACCTTC.

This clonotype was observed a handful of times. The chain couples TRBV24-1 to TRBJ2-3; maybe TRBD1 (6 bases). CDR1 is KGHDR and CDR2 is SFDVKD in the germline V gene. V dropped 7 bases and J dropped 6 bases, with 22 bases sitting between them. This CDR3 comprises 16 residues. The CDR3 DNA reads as TGTGCCACCAGCCCGACCCGACAGGTGGTTGGGGATACGCAGTATTTT. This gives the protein CATSPTRQVVGDTQYF.

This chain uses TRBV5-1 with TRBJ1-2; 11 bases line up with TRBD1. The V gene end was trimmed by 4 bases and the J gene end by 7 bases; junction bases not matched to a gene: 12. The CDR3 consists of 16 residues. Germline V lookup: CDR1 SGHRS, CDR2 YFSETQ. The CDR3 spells CASSPAGGQGASGYTF. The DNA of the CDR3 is TGCGCCAGCAGCCCGGCCGGAGGACAGGGGGCGTCTGGCTACACCTTC.

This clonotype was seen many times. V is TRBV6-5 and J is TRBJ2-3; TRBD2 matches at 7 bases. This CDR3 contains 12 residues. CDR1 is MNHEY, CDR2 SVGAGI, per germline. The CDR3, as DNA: TGTGCTATTGGGAGGGCCAGAGATACGCAGTATTTT. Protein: CAIGRARDTQYF.

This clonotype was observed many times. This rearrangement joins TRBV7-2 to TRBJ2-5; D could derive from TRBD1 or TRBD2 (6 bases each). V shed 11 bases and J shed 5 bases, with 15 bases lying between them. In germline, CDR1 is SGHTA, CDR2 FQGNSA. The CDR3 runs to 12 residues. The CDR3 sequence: CASEGGWETQYF. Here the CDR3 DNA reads TGTGCCTCAGAGGGGGGATGGGAGACCCAGTACTTC. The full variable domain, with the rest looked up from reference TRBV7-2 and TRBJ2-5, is GAGVSQSPSNKVTEKGKDVELRCDPISGHTALYWYRQSLGQGLEFLIYFQGNSAPDKSGLPSDRFSAERTGGSVSTLTIQRTQQEDSAVYLCASEGGWETQYFGPGTRLLVL.

CDR3 nucleotides: TGTGCCAGCAGCTTGACAGGGACAAACACCGGGGAGCTGTTTTTT. It codes for CASSLTGTNTGELFF. This chain links TRBV5-6 with TRBJ2-2; possibly TRBD1 for D (6 bases). V gave up 1 base and J gave up 2 bases, with 9 bases separating them. The V gene's germline CDR1 is SGHDT and CDR2 YYEEEE. The CDR3 is 15 residues long.

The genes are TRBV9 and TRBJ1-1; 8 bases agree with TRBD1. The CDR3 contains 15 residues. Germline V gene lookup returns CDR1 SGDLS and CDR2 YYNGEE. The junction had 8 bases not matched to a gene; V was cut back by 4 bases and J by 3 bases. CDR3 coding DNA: TGTGCCAGCAGCATAAGACAGGGGTACGACACTGAAGCTTTCTTT. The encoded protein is CASSIRQGYDTEAFF.

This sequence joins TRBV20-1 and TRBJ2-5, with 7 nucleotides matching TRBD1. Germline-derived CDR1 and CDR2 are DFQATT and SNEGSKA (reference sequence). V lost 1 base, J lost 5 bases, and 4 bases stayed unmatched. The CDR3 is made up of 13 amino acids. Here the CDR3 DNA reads TGCAGTGCTAGAGGACAGGGCTTGGAGACCCAGTACTTC. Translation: CSARGQGLETQYF.

The CDR3 DNA sequence: TGCAGTGTACCGGGACTCGACTACAATGAGCAGTTCTTC. It translates to CSVPGLDYNEQFF. The V gene is TRBV20-1, the J gene TRBJ2-1; D is possibly TRBD2 (6 bases). The CDR3 is 13 residues long. With 7 bases removed from V and 3 bases from J, the gap between germline ends came to 13 bases. The germline V gene has CDR1 DFQATT and CDR2 SNEGSKA (reference sequence).

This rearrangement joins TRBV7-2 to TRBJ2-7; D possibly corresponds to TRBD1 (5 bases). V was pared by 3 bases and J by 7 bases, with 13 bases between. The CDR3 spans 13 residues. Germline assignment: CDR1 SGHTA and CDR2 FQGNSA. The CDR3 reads CASSFQGQGEQYV. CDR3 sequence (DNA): TGTGCCAGCAGCTTCCAGGGCCAAGGGGAGCAGTACGTC.

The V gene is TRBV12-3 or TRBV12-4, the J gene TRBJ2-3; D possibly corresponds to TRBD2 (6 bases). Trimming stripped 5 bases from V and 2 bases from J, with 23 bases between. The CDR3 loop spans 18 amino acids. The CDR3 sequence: CASSIWEFRGRPTDTQYF. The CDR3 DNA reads TGTGCCAGCAGTATCTGGGAATTCCGGGGGAGGCCCACAGATACGCAGTATTTT.

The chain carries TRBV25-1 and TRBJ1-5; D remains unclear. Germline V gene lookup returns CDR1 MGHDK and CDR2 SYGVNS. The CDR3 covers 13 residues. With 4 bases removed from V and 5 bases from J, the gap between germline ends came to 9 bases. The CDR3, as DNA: TGTGCCAGCAGTGGAACAACGGATCAGCCCCAGCATTTT. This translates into CASSGTTDQPQHF.

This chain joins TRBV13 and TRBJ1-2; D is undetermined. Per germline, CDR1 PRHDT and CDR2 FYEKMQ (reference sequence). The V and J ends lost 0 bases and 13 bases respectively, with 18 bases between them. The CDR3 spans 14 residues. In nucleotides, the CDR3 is TGTGCCAGCAGCTTAGGCCCCCTCGGTGCGGCCTGCACCTTC. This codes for CASSLGPLGAACTF.